This TCR beta chain is drawn from a study of neurological immune-mediated disorders. TCRdb redid the calling of the 5' RACE reads with MiXCR, one entry per CDR3 protein. This repertoire shows about 58,000 distinct CDR3 sequences, under 2.5% found once; its top ten account for 3%. The sample holds a few counts of this clonotype. The sequenced sample consisted of PBMCs. This receptor was identified in a man aged 45 to 65 with multiple sclerosis.

CDR3 coding DNA: TGTGCCAGCAGCGCCGGGACAGGGGGCACCTACGAGCAGTACTTC. This translates into CASSAGTGGTYEQYF. V gene TRBV7-2 combines with J gene TRBJ2-7; 12 nucleotides match TRBD1. This CDR3 has 15 amino acids. V gave up 5 bases and J gave up 2 bases; unmatched junction bases: 4. Germline CDR1 SGHTA, CDR2 FQGNSA.